These T cell receptor beta chains were read from a single sample in a study of T cells in Graves' hyperthyroidism and ophthalmopathy. MiXCR, run by TCRdb on the multiplex PCR reads, gives a single entry per CDR3 protein. Found here are about 290,000 distinct CDR3 sequences, roughly 17% of them singletons; the top ten hold around 34%. Specimen: blood. Every receptor here comes from a man aged 25-45 years with Graves' hyperthyroidism. Both conserved end residues are trimmed from each CDR3. Clone size appears in some rows only: once, few, many, or a class for an expanded clone.

J | length | V | size | CDR3
TRBJ2-1 | 11 | TRBV19 | NA | ASSISRNNGQF
TRBJ2-7 | 12 | TRBV6-1 | few | ASSPPGGRYEQY
TRBJ2-5 | 12 | TRBV19 | NA | ASSGSGPKETQY
TRBJ2-2 | 16 | TRBV18 | many | ASSPASTGLATHGELF
TRBJ1-5 | 12 | TRBV7-2 | many | ASGPLARNQPQH
TRBJ2-3 | 11 | TRBV9 | few | ASSVQSHDTQY
TRBJ1-1 | 12 | TRBV3-1 | many | ASSQDWGGTEAF
TRBJ2-7 | 13 | TRBV12-3/TRBV12-4 | many | ASSHDRGSAYEQY
TRBJ2-2 | 14 | TRBV7-9 | few | ASSGTSGPNTGELF
TRBJ2-5 | 13 | TRBV11-2 | NA | ASSLALGLAETQY
TRBJ1-5 | 14 | TRBV7-2 | NA | ASSPPGGKINQPQH
TRBJ2-5 | 11 | TRBV24-1 | NA | ATSDSREETQY
TRBJ2-7 | 15 | TRBV5-1 | few | ASSLEGSGQGAEEQY
TRBJ2-7 | 12 | TRBV6-1 | many | ASSDHRGFYEQY
TRBJ2-3 | 13 | TRBV11-2 | few | ASSFTGLVTDTQY
TRBJ1-3 | 11 | TRBV4-1 | NA | ASSSVAGNTIY
TRBJ1-3 | 15 | TRBV11-1 | NA | ASSLGGHTSSGNTIY
TRBJ1-6 | 14 | TRBV28 | many | ASSLYAGKMDSPLH
TRBJ2-1 | 12 | TRBV6-1 | NA | ASMTGLGYNEQF
TRBJ1-1 | 12 | TRBV6-1 | many | ASSEAPQGLEAF
TRBJ1-2 | 9 | TRBV7-9 | many | ASRHNDGYT
TRBJ2-7 | 15 | TRBV27 | NA | AGSSRRLGGGSYEQY
TRBJ1-1 | 13 | TRBV6-6 | many | ASSYPTGENTEAF
TRBJ2-6 | 16 | TRBV7-9 | NA | ASSRRAKVNSGANVLT
TRBJ2-7 | 13 | TRBV20-1 | NA | SAPPGGTQAYEQY
TRBJ2-3 | 13 | TRBV27 | many | ASSFSGRGSDTQY
TRBJ2-1 | 13 | TRBV18 | many | ASSPYQGPNNEQF
TRBJ2-3 | 16 | TRBV10-1 | NA | ASSDLPGVGGRTDTQY
TRBJ2-7 | 13 | TRBV20-1 | many | SAPQAGVGDDEQY